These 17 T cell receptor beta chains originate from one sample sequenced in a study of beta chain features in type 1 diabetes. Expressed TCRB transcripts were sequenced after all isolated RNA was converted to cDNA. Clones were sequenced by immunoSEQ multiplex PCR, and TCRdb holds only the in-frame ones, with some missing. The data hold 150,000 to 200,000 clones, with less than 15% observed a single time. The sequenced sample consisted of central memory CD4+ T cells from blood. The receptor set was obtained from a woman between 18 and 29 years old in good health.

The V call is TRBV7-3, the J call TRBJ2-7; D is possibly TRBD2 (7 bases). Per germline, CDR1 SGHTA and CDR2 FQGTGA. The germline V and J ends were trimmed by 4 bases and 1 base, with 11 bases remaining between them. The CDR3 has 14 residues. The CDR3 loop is CASSSQGLSYEQYF. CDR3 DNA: TGTGCCAGCAGCTCACAGGGACTATCCTACGAGCAGTACTTC.

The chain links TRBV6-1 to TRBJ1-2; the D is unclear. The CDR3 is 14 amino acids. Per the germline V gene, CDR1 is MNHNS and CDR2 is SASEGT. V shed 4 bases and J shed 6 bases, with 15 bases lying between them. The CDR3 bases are TGTGCCAGCAGTGGTACCGAGAGGGTGAATGGCTACACCTTC. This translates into CASSGTERVNGYTF.

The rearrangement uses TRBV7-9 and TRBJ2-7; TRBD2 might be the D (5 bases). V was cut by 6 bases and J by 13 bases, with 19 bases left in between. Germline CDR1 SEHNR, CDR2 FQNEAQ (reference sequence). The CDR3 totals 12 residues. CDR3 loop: CASRKTGSGIYF. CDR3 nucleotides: TGTGCCAGCAGGAAGACCGGGTCCGGGATCTACTTC.

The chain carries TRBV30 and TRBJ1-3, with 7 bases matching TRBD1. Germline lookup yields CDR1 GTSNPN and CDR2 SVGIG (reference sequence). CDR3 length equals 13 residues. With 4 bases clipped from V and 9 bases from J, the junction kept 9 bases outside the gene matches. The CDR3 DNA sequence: TGTGCCTGGACCCGGGACAGTGCTTCCACCATATATTTT. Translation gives CAWTRDSASTIYF.

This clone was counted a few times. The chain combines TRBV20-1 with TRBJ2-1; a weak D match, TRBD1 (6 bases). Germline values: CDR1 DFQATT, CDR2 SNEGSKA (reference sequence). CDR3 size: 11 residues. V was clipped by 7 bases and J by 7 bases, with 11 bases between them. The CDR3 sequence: CSVIGGNEQFF. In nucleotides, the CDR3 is TGCAGTGTTATAGGGGGTAATGAGCAGTTCTTC.

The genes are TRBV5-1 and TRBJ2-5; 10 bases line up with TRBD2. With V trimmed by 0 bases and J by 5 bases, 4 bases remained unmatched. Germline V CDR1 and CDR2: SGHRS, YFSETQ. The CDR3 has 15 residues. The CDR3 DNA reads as TGCGCCAGCAGCTTGGCCCTAGCGGGAGTTGAGACCCAGTACTTC. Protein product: CASSLALAGVETQYF.

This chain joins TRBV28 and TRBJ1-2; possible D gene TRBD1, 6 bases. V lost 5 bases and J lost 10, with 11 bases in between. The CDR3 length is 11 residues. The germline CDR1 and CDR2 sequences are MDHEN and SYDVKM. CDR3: CASSQRGYYTF. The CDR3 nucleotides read TGTGCCAGCAGTCAAAGGGGGTACTACACCTTC.

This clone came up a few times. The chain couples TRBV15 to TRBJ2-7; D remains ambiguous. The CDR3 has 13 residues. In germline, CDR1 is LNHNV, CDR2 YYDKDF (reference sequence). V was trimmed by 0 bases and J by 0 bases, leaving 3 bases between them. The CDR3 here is CATSRESSYEQYF. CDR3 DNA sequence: TGTGCCACCAGCAGAGAGAGCTCCTACGAGCAGTACTTC.

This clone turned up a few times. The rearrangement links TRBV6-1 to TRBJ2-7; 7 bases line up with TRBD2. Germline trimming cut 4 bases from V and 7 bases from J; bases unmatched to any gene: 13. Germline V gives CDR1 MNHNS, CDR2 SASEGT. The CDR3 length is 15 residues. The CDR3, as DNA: TGTGCCAGCAGTGGCATGGCGGTCGGCGGGGGAGAGCAGTACTTC. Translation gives CASSGMAVGGGEQYF.

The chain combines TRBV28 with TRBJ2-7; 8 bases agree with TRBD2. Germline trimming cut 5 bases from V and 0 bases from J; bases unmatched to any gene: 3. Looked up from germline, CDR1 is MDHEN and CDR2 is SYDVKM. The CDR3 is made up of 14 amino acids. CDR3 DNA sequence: TGTGCCAGCAGTGACACTAGCGGCTCCTACGAGCAGTACTTC. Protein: CASSDTSGSYEQYF.

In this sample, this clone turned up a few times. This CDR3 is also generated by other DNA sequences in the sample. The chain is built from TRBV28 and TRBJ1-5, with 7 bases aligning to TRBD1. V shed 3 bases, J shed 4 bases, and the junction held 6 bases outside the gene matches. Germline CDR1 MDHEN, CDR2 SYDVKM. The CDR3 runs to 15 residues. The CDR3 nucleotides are TGTGCCAGCAGTTTCACAGGGGCTCGAAATCAGCCCCAGCATTTT. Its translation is CASSFTGARNQPQHF.

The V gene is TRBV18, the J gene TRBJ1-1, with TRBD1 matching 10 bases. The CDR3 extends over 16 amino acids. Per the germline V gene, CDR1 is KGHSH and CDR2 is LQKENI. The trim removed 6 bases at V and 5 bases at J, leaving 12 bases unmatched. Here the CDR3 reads CASSPTGTGVYTEAFF. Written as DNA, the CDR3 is TGTGCCAGCTCCCCAACCGGGACAGGGGTATATACTGAAGCTTTCTTT.

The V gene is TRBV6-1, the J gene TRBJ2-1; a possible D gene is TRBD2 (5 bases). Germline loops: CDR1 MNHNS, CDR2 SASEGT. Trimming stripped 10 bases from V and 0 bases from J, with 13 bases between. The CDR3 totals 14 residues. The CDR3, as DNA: TGTGCCACGGGGTTAATGAGCTCCTACAATGAGCAGTTCTTC. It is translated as CATGLMSSYNEQFF.

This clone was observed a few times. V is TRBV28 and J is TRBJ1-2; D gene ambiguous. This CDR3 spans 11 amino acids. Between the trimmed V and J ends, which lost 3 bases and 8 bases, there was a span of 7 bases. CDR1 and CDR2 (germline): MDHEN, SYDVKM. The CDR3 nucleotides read TGTGCCAGCAGTTTCTCGGGGGGCTACACCTTC. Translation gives CASSFSGGYTF.

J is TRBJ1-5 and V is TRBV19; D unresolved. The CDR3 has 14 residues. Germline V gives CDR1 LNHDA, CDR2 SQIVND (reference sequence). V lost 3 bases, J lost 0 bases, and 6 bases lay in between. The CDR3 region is CASSMRDSNQPQHF. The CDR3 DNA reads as TGTGCCAGTAGTATGAGGGATAGCAATCAGCCCCAGCATTTT.

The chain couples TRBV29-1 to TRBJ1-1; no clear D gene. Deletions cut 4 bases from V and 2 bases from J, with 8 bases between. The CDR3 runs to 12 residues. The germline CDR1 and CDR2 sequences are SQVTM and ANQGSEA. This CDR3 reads CSVAVHNTEAFF. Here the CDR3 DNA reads TGCAGCGTTGCGGTCCATAACACTGAAGCTTTCTTT.

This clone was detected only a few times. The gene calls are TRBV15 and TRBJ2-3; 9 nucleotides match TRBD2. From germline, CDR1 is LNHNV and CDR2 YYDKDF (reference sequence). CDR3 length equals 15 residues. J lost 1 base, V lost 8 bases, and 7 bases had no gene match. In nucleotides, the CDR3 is TGTGCCACCGGGGGGCGGACTAGCGGCACAGATACGCAGTATTTT. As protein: CATGGRTSGTDTQYF.